Below are 28 T cell receptor beta chains sequenced from a single sample in a study of shared clonotypes between healthy human individuals. Profiled with immunoSEQ multiplex PCR; TCRdb holds only in-frame clones, not every one. The sample has about 1.5 million clones; approximately 98% are singletons. Sequenced sample: naive CD4+ T cells sorted from blood. Specified subset: CD45RA+ positively selected. The receptor source for this set is a man aged 30 to 39 in good health.

This chain joins TRBV28 and TRBJ1-2, with 9 bases lining up with TRBD1. The CDR3 loop spans 16 amino acids. Trimming cost V 7 bases and J 6 bases; bases outside gene matches: 15. The germline gives CDR1 MDHEN, CDR2 SYDVKM. The CDR3 reads CASKNRGLSGSDGYTF. The CDR3 coding sequence is TGTGCCAGCAAAAACAGGGGGCTCAGTGGTTCGGATGGCTACACCTTC.

This clone was recorded once. This chain connects TRBV5-1 to TRBJ2-3; weak D call: TRBD1 (6 bases). Per germline, CDR1 SGHRS and CDR2 YFSETQ. Between the trimmed V and J ends, which lost 4 bases and 6 bases, there was a span of 9 bases. The CDR3 length is 12 residues. This CDR3 is CASSPQGDTQYF. CDR3 nucleotides: TGCGCCAGCAGCCCTCAGGGGGATACGCAGTATTTT.

This chain connects TRBV29-1 to TRBJ2-2; D tentatively fits TRBD1 or TRBD2 (5 bases each). Per germline, CDR1 SQVTM and CDR2 ANQGSEA. The V end was cut by 3 bases, the J end by 5 bases, with 13 bases between. The CDR3 loop spans 14 amino acids. The CDR3 coding sequence is TGCAGCGTTGAGAGAGGGGTTGGTACCGGGGAGCTGTTTTTT. It codes for CSVERGVGTGELFF.

The rearrangement uses TRBV5-4 and TRBJ2-7, with 13 bases lining up with TRBD2. The V segment lost 5 bases and the J segment 0 bases; nucleotides outside the gene matches: 11. The germline V gene encodes CDR1 SGHNT and CDR2 YYREEE (reference sequence). The length of the CDR3 is 18 residues. The CDR3: CASSPGTSGTISSYEQYF. CDR3 DNA: TGTGCCAGCAGTCCCGGGACTAGCGGGACCATTAGCTCCTACGAGCAGTACTTC. The variable domain in full, completed from reference TRBV5-4 and TRBJ2-7, reads ETGVTQSPTHLIKTRGQQVTLRCSSQSGHNTVSWYQQALGQGPQFIFQYYREEENGRGNFPPRFSGLQFPNYSSELNVNALELDDSALYLCASSPGTSGTISSYEQYFGPGTRLTVT.

The chain joins TRBV28 to TRBJ1-1; D is unresolved. V shed 6 bases and J shed 0 bases, with 8 bases lying between them. This CDR3 contains 13 residues. CDR1 is MDHEN and CDR2 is SYDVKM in the germline V gene. CDR3 nucleotides: TGTGCCAGCAGCAACCCTATGAACACTGAAGCTTTCTTT. It yields the protein CASSNPMNTEAFF.

The chain is built from TRBV28 and TRBJ1-1; a possible D gene is TRBD1 (5 bases). This CDR3 comprises 14 residues. Deletions cut 6 bases from V and 6 bases from J, with 17 bases between. Germline V gives CDR1 MDHEN, CDR2 SYDVKM. The CDR3: CASSLTGGTPEAFF. DNA of the CDR3: TGTGCCAGCAGCCTTACCGGGGGAACCCCTGAAGCTTTCTTT. The entire variable domain, with the rest obtained from reference TRBV28 and TRBJ1-1, is as follows: DVKVTQSSRYLVKRTGEKVFLECVQDMDHENMFWYRQDPGLGLRLIYFSYDVKMKEKGDIPEGYSVSREKKERFSLILESASTNQTSMYLCASSLTGGTPEAFFGQGTRLTVV.

This chain connects TRBV7-9 to TRBJ2-7; possibly TRBD1 or TRBD2 for D (6 bases each). This CDR3 comprises 14 residues. The germline V and J ends were trimmed by 5 bases and 8 bases, with 19 bases remaining between them. Germline V gene data show CDR1 as SEHNR and CDR2 as FQNEAQ (reference sequence). Here the CDR3 reads CASSPTGRDVKQYF. In nucleotides, the CDR3 is TGTGCCAGCAGCCCAACAGGGCGGGACGTCAAGCAGTACTTC. The full variable domain, in which reference TRBV7-9 and TRBJ2-7 provide the parts outside the CDR3, is DTGVSQNPRHKITKRGQNVTFRCDPISEHNRLYWYRQTLGQGPEFLTYFQNEAQLEKSRLLSDRFSAERPKGSFSTLEIQRTEQGDSAMYLCASSPTGRDVKQYFGPGTRLTVT.

The chain couples TRBV6-6 to TRBJ1-4; 9 bases agree with TRBD1. Trimming removed 6 bases from V and 5 bases from J; junction bases left unmatched: 4. This CDR3 comprises 14 residues. Per the germline V gene, CDR1 is MNHNY and CDR2 is SVGAGI (reference sequence). As DNA, the CDR3 is TGTGCCAGCAGCACAGGGGGCGGGAATGAAAAACTGTTTTTT. Protein: CASSTGGGNEKLFF.

The V gene is TRBV18, the J gene TRBJ1-1, with D unclear. In germline, CDR1 is KGHSH, CDR2 LQKENI. V was cut by 6 bases and J by 6 bases, with 20 bases left in between. This CDR3 is built from 15 residues. The CDR3 sequence is CASSRGLPSAAEAFF. For the CDR3, the DNA is TGTGCCAGCTCCCGAGGGTTGCCCTCTGCCGCTGAAGCTTTCTTT.

As concerns this clone: The sample holds other DNA sequences that translate to the same CDR3. V is TRBV5-6 and J is TRBJ1-5, with D maybe TRBD1 (6 bases). Trimming removed 1 base at V and 0 bases at J, with 8 bases between. This CDR3 has 15 amino acids. Germline V CDR1 and CDR2: SGHDT, YYEEEE. This CDR3 reads CASSLRGHSNQPQHF. The CDR3 nucleotides read TGTGCCAGCAGCTTGCGGGGGCATAGCAATCAGCCCCAGCATTTT.

The chain joins TRBV18 to TRBJ2-1, with D perhaps TRBD1 (6 bases). V was pared by 4 bases and J by 11 bases, with 9 bases between. In germline, CDR1 is KGHSH, CDR2 LQKENI. CDR3 size: 11 residues. The chain's CDR3 is CASSQTGQQFF. The CDR3 DNA follows: TGTGCCAGCTCACAGACAGGTCAGCAGTTCTTC.

This chain joins TRBV6-5 and TRBJ1-2; TRBD1 matches 7 bases. From germline, CDR1 is MNHEY and CDR2 SVGAGI. With 0 bases clipped from V and 8 bases from J, the junction kept 12 bases outside the gene matches. CDR3 length equals 16 residues. CDR3 in DNA: TGTGCCAGCAGTTACTCTCCGGACAGGAGGCTTCGAGGCTACACCTTC. Translation: CASSYSPDRRLRGYTF.

The rearrangement joins TRBV7-2 to TRBJ2-1; D could derive from TRBD1 or TRBD2 (6 bases each). Looked up from germline, CDR1 is SGHTA and CDR2 is FQGNSA. The CDR3 contains 17 residues. V lost 4 bases and J 3 bases, leaving 19 bases between the germline ends. The CDR3 coding sequence is TGTGCCAGCAGCTCCCTAGCCCTCCGGGGGCTCTACAATGAGCAGTTCTTC. Translated: CASSSLALRGLYNEQFF. The entire variable domain, with the rest obtained from reference TRBV7-2 and TRBJ2-1, is as follows: GAGVSQSPSNKVTEKGKDVELRCDPISGHTALYWYRQSLGQGLEFLIYFQGNSAPDKSGLPSDRFSAERTGGSVSTLTIQRTQQEDSAVYLCASSSLALRGLYNEQFFGPGTRLTVL.

The CDR3 sequence: CASSTRTGYGTDTQYF. The DNA for the CDR3 is TGTGCCAGTAGTACCCGGACAGGGTACGGCACAGATACGCAGTATTTT. The chain has TRBV19 and TRBJ2-3; 8 positions agree with TRBD1. Germline V gene lookup returns CDR1 LNHDA and CDR2 SQIVND (reference sequence). CDR3 length equals 16 residues. V gave up 4 bases and J gave up 1 base; unmatched junction bases: 7.

The chain joins TRBV2 to TRBJ2-7, with D possibly TRBD2 on 5 matching bases. Germline-derived CDR1 and CDR2 are SNHLY and FYNNEI. CDR3 length equals 15 residues. Trimming pared 7 bases from V and 2 bases from J, leaving 18 bases between. The CDR3 DNA reads as TGTGCCAGCAAGGCGGAGCGGCTCGGTACCTACGAGCAGTACTTC. Protein product: CASKAERLGTYEQYF.

The chain joins TRBV19 to TRBJ2-7; 9 bases are a match to TRBD2. The CDR3 length is 14 residues. J lost 6 bases, V lost 5 bases, and 8 bases had no gene match. Germline CDR1 is LNHDA and CDR2 is SQIVND (reference sequence). The CDR3 loop is CASSLAGGHVEQYF. The DNA of the CDR3 is TGTGCCAGTAGTCTTGCGGGAGGGCATGTCGAGCAGTACTTC.

The V gene is TRBV2, the J gene TRBJ2-7; D is perhaps TRBD1 or TRBD2 (6 bases each). CDR1 is SNHLY, CDR2 FYNNEI, per germline. This CDR3 contains 15 residues. Between the trimmed V and J ends, which lost 3 bases and 5 bases, there was a span of 17 bases. The CDR3 sequence: CASSDGGRRGNEQYF. The DNA of the CDR3 is TGTGCCAGCAGTGATGGGGGGCGACGAGGGAACGAGCAGTACTTC. The full variable domain, in which reference TRBV2 and TRBJ2-7 provide the parts outside the CDR3, is EPEVTQTPSHQVTQMGQEVILRCVPISNHLYFYWYRQILGQKVEFLVSFYNNEISEKSEIFDDQFSVERPDGSNFTLKIRSTKLEDSAMYFCASSDGGRRGNEQYFGPGTRLTVT.

V and J are TRBV18 and TRBJ2-1, with D perhaps given as TRBD1 or TRBD2 (5 bases each). Germline V gene lookup returns CDR1 KGHSH and CDR2 LQKENI. V was shortened by 1 base and J by 8 bases, with 18 bases between the two germline ends. The CDR3 contains 16 residues. The CDR3 nucleotides read TGTGCCAGCTCACCACTCGGTCAGGGACCTAAGGATGAGCAGTTCTTC. It translates to CASSPLGQGPKDEQFF.

This chain links TRBV11-2 with TRBJ1-3, with D possibly TRBD1 on 6 matching bases. Trimming shortened V by 6 bases and J by 2 bases, and 14 bases separated the two germline ends. The CDR3 consists of 15 residues. The germline gives CDR1 SGHAT, CDR2 FQNNGV. CDR3 nucleotide sequence: TGTGCCAGCAGGTCTAACGGGGGCGCTGGAAACACCATATATTTT. Translating it yields CASRSNGGAGNTIYF.

The table lists this clone with a count of one. The chain employs TRBV14 and TRBJ1-1; 7 nucleotides align to TRBD1. Germline loops: CDR1 SGHDN, CDR2 FVKESK. Trimming removed 4 bases from V and 4 bases from J; junction bases left unmatched: 3. The CDR3 sequence is 13 residues long. Here the CDR3 DNA reads TGTGCCAGCAGCCGACAGGGTCCCACTGAAGCTTTCTTT. Translated: CASSRQGPTEAFF.

This chain links TRBV4-1 with TRBJ2-3; D possibly corresponds to TRBD2 (7 bases). Trimming took 1 base from V and 2 from J, leaving 13 bases between them. Germline V CDR1 and CDR2: MGHRA, YSYEKL. The CDR3 is 16 residues long. CDR3 DNA sequence: TGCGCCAGCAGCCAAGGAACAGGGAGGGTCACAGATACGCAGTATTTT. It codes for CASSQGTGRVTDTQYF.

The chain joins TRBV28 to TRBJ1-5; tentative D call: TRBD1 (5 bases). This CDR3 is built from 15 residues. With 3 bases removed from V and 3 bases from J, the gap between germline ends came to 12 bases. CDR1 and CDR2 (germline): MDHEN, SYDVKM. The CDR3 DNA sequence: TGTGCCAGCAGTTTGGGGGGTCGCCTCAATCAGCCCCAGCATTTT. Translating gives CASSLGGRLNQPQHF.

The genes are TRBV29-1 and TRBJ2-7, with 7 bases lining up with TRBD1. This CDR3 has 12 residues. V shed 6 bases and J 6 bases; nucleotides not matched to a gene: 8. Germline lookup yields CDR1 SQVTM and CDR2 ANQGSEA. The CDR3 nucleotides are TGCAGCGTCAGAGACGACAGGGTCGAGCAGTACTTC. Its protein is CSVRDDRVEQYF.

V gene TRBV7-2 combines with J gene TRBJ2-1, with TRBD2 matching over 7 bases. CDR3 length: 16 amino acids. The germline gives CDR1 SGHTA, CDR2 FQGNSA. The junction had 15 bases not matched to a gene; V was cut back by 7 bases and J by 6 bases. This CDR3 is CASTLKAGALINEQFF. The CDR3 DNA reads TGTGCCAGCACCCTCAAGGCGGGAGCCCTTATCAATGAGCAGTTCTTC.

Only one count was recorded for this clone. V gene TRBV7-9 combines with J gene TRBJ1-2; 7 bases map to TRBD1. The length of the CDR3 is 17 residues. V gave up 4 bases and J gave up 5 bases; unmatched junction bases: 16. The germline V gene has CDR1 SEHNR and CDR2 FQNEAQ (reference sequence). The CDR3 loop reads CASSSRGGAANGYGYTF. DNA of the CDR3: TGTGCCAGCAGCTCCAGGGGGGGGGCCGCCAACGGATATGGCTACACCTTC.

The rearrangement links TRBV29-1 to TRBJ1-4; tentatively, D is TRBD1 (5 bases). Germline V lookup: CDR1 SQVTM, CDR2 ANQGSEA. V gave up 7 bases and J gave up 4 bases, with 13 bases separating them. The CDR3 spans 13 residues. CDR3 region: CSAQMGGNEKLFF. The CDR3 DNA reads TGCAGCGCTCAGATGGGGGGTAATGAAAAACTGTTTTTT. Together with reference TRBV29-1 and TRBJ1-4, the CDR3 gives the full variable domain: SAVISQKPSRDICQRGTSLTIQCQVDSQVTMMFWYRQQPGQSLTLIATANQGSEATYESGFVIDKFPISRPNLTFSTLTVSNMSPEDSSIYLCSAQMGGNEKLFFGSGTQLSVL.

The genes are TRBV29-1 and TRBJ2-7; 11 nucleotides match TRBD1. Germline V gene lookup returns CDR1 SQVTM and CDR2 ANQGSEA. The ends lost 4 bases at V and 0 bases at J; junction bases unmatched: 11. The CDR3 spans 17 residues. The CDR3 bases are TGCAGCGTTGCGGGACAGGGGGGGAATCCAAGCTCCTACGAGCAGTACTTC. Its protein is CSVAGQGGNPSSYEQYF.

The chain joins TRBV18 to TRBJ2-7; D might be TRBD2 (6 bases). CDR1 KGHSH and CDR2 LQKENI come from the germline V gene. The CDR3 totals 13 residues. The V and J ends lost 4 bases and 3 bases respectively, with 10 bases between them. The CDR3 loop reads CASSRAGLYEQYF. Here the CDR3 DNA reads TGTGCCAGCTCACGAGCGGGCCTCTACGAGCAGTACTTC.